One sample yielded the 21 T cell receptor beta chains listed below, sequenced in a study of monozygotic twins with inflammatory bowel disease (dated by TCRdb to the late 2010s). The library was generated by 5' RACE. Sequencer: Illumina HiSeq 2500. One entry per CDR3 protein sequence results from the TCRdb reprocessing of the reads, with DNA left out. This sample's clone table shows around 370,000 distinct CDR3 sequences. The ten biggest clones cover roughly 2.6% of the sample. The material sequenced was blood. The receptor set was obtained from a human donor with ulcerative colitis or Crohn's disease, or a healthy co-twin of an affected twin (not recorded which).

The gene calls are TRBV29-1 and TRBJ2-7; absent DNA, TCRdb's TRBD1 call cannot be checked. Germline assignment: CDR1 SQVTM and CDR2 ANQGSEA. CDR3 length: 15 amino acids. Here the CDR3 reads CSLGRSLPAGNEQYF.

The V call is TRBV7-9, the J call TRBJ1-4; lacking DNA, the TRBD1 call made by TCRdb goes unchecked. This CDR3 is built from 17 residues. The germline gives CDR1 SEHNR, CDR2 FQNEAQ (reference sequence). The CDR3 region is CASSERQGARTNEKLFF.

The chain recombines TRBV20-1 with TRBJ2-7; the TCRdb call, TRBD2, lacks DNA for checking. The germline CDR1 and CDR2 sequences are DFQATT and SNEGSKA (reference sequence). This CDR3 comprises 13 residues. CDR3 in amino acids: CSASRGGPYEQYF.

V usage is TRBV29-1 and J usage is TRBJ2-2; the TRBD2 assignment by TCRdb is unverifiable without DNA. Germline-derived CDR1 and CDR2 are SQVTM and ANQGSEA. The CDR3 is 21 residues long. The CDR3 here is CSVEDQGQTSGGEETCGELFF.

The gene calls are TRBV4-3 and TRBJ1-2; TCRdb's D call of TRBD1 is untestable without DNA. Germline V gives CDR1 LGHNA, CDR2 YSLEER. The CDR3 is made up of 13 amino acids. The CDR3 protein is CASSHRDSYGYTF.

The rearrangement joins TRBV14 to TRBJ2-5; TCRdb's D call of TRBD2 is untestable without DNA. The CDR3 has 16 residues. Germline V gives CDR1 SGHDN, CDR2 FVKESK. The CDR3 spells CASSLTSGGWGETQYF.

The chain has TRBV12-3 or TRBV12-4 and TRBJ2-3. The length of the CDR3 is 15 residues. The CDR3 loop is CASNRIGLAADTQYF.

This chain uses TRBV24-1 with TRBJ2-3; TCRdb outputs TRBD1, but without DNA this stays unchecked. Germline V CDR1 and CDR2: KGHDR, SFDVKD. There are 19 residues in the CDR3. CDR3 loop: CATSPGQGFAIPSTDTQYF.

The rearrangement links TRBV12-3 or TRBV12-4 to TRBJ1-4; TCRdb indicates TRBD1, and absent DNA this call remains unverified. This CDR3 contains 15 residues. This CDR3 is CASSKGEATNEKLFF.

The chain employs TRBV12-3 or TRBV12-4 and TRBJ2-5; the TCRdb call, TRBD2, lacks DNA for checking. CDR3 length equals 14 residues. This chain's CDR3 is CASSLRTSGETQYF.

The V gene is TRBV3-1, the J gene TRBJ1-2. The CDR3 loop spans 13 amino acids. Germline lookup yields CDR1 LGHDT and CDR2 YNNKEL (reference sequence). The CDR3 here is CASSPTVHDGYTF.

The CDR3 protein is CASSTGQVSHSPLHF. This sequence joins TRBV19 and TRBJ1-6; the TRBD1 assignment by TCRdb is unverifiable without DNA. The CDR3 is 15 amino acids. Germline V gives CDR1 LNHDA, CDR2 SQIVND (reference sequence).

CDR3: CASSSTGLDTQYF. This chain links TRBV6-6 with TRBJ2-3; TCRdb calls TRBD1, which cannot be checked without DNA. CDR3 size: 13 residues. CDR1 is MNHNY, CDR2 SVGAGI, per germline (reference sequence).

The chain employs TRBV5-1 and TRBJ1-1. The CDR3 runs to 13 residues. Germline CDR1 SGHRS, CDR2 YFSETQ. The CDR3 sequence: CASSRVGGTEAFF.

The chain links TRBV12-3 or TRBV12-4 to TRBJ2-3; the D call from TCRdb, TRBD1, cannot be confirmed without DNA. The length of the CDR3 is 16 residues. CDR3 region: CASSPYRGRYTDTQYF.

This chain connects TRBV5-1 to TRBJ2-5; without DNA, the TCRdb call of TRBD2 cannot be checked. Germline lookup yields CDR1 SGHRS and CDR2 YFSETQ. The length of the CDR3 is 16 residues. This CDR3 reads CASSLNIGGGQETQYF.

V usage is TRBV5-1 and J usage is TRBJ1-4; with no DNA, the TCRdb D assignment of TRBD1 cannot be verified. Germline CDR1 SGHRS, CDR2 YFSETQ. This CDR3 is 15 amino acids long. CDR3 sequence: CASSLATGQTGKLFF. Complete variable domain (other parts from reference TRBV5-1 and TRBJ1-4): KAGVTQTPRYLIKTRGQQVTLSCSPISGHRSVSWYQQTPGQGLQFLFEYFSETQRNKGNFPGRFSGRQFSNSRSEMNVSTLELGDSALYLCASSLATGQTGKLFFGSGTQLSVL.

The CDR3 here is CASSRHVSGNTIYF. The gene calls are TRBV6-1 and TRBJ1-3. The CDR3 runs to 14 residues. Germline CDR1 MNHNS, CDR2 SASEGT.

The gene calls are TRBV9 and TRBJ1-1; TCRdb picks TRBD1, but there is no DNA to check that call. The CDR3 totals 15 residues. Germline V gene lookup returns CDR1 SGDLS and CDR2 YYNGEE. CDR3 loop: CASSAQVGGYTEAFF.

The V call is TRBV30, the J call TRBJ1-2. Looked up from germline, CDR1 is GTSNPN and CDR2 is SVGIG (reference sequence). CDR3 size: 16 residues. The CDR3 reads CAWSVPPMTSNYGYTF.

This rearrangement joins TRBV27 to TRBJ2-1; the TCRdb call, TRBD1, lacks DNA for checking. Looked up from germline, CDR1 is MNHEY and CDR2 is SMNVEV (reference sequence). CDR3 length: 14 residues. Here the CDR3 reads CASSLARGLHEQFF.